This T cell receptor (beta chain) was observed in a study of control samples from healthy donors and cancer patients. The CDR3 has 15 amino acids. CDR1 is SGHRS and CDR2 is YFSETQ in the germline V gene. Trimming cost V 2 bases and J 5 bases, with 17 bases left between them. Measured with immunoSEQ multiplex PCR; TCRdb has only the in-frame clones, and not every one. This table has tens of thousands of clones, approximately 80% appearing once. This chain connects TRBV5-1 to TRBJ2-7; no firm D call. Sample: blood. This clonotype was sampled from a man in his thirties or forties in good health. The CDR3 DNA sequence: TGCGCCAGCAGCTTAGTTTACAGTCAATTCGACGAGCAGTACTTC. Translated: CASSLVYSQFDEQYF.